These 23 T cell receptor beta chains were sequenced from one sample in a study of PD-1 blockade in mismatch repair-deficient tumors. Repertoires were generated with immunoSEQ multiplex PCR, while TCRdb's copy carries only in-frame clones and drops some. The table records roughly 80,000 clones, roughly 80% of them present only once. This specimen consisted of peripheral blood, obtained 12 weeks after starting pembrolizumab. These receptors all come from an adult with mismatch repair-deficient cancer.

This clone was detected only once. V gene TRBV11-2 combines with J gene TRBJ2-6, with D possibly matching TRBD1 (8 bases). The V gene's germline CDR1 is SGHAT and CDR2 FQNNGV. V dropped 5 bases and J dropped 0 bases, with 17 bases sitting between them. The CDR3 length is 18 residues. As DNA, the CDR3 is TGTGCCAGCAGCCGAGCGGGACAGGCTGTCTCTGGGGCCAACGTCCTGACTTTC. This sequence encodes CASSRAGQAVSGANVLTF.

V gene TRBV19 combines with J gene TRBJ2-2; TRBD2 matches 12 bases. Per germline, CDR1 LNHDA and CDR2 SQIVND (reference sequence). V lost 5 bases and J lost 8; bases outside the gene matches: 9. The CDR3 is 16 residues long. In DNA, the CDR3 is TGTGCCAGTAGTGCGAGACTAGCGGGAGTAGGTGGGGAGCTGTTTTTT. This codes for CASSARLAGVGGELFF. The whole variable domain, remainder taken from reference TRBV19 and TRBJ2-2, is DGGITQSPKYLFRKEGQNVTLSCEQNLNHDAMYWYRQDPGQGLRLIYYSQIVNDFQKGDIAEGYSVSREKKESFPLTVTSAQKNPTAFYLCASSARLAGVGGELFFGEGSRLTVL.

V usage is TRBV6-5 and J usage is TRBJ1-2, with D perhaps matching TRBD1 (6 bases). CDR1 is MNHEY and CDR2 is SVGAGI in the germline V gene. The CDR3 runs 12 residues. Trimming pared 7 bases from V and 7 bases from J, leaving 13 bases between. CDR3 loop: CASTRRGGGYTF. For the CDR3, the DNA is TGTGCCAGCACCCGAAGAGGGGGTGGCTACACCTTC.

V and J are TRBV6-5 and TRBJ2-1; 8 bases are a match to TRBD2. Germline CDR1 reads MNHEY; CDR2 reads SVGAGI. J gave up 8 bases and V 4 bases, and 7 bases lay outside the gene matches. The CDR3 spans 14 residues. CDR3 loop: CASSSSGSFDEQFF. CDR3 DNA: TGTGCCAGCAGTTCCAGCGGGAGTTTCGATGAGCAGTTCTTC.

The sample holds a few counts of this clone. The J gene is TRBJ1-2, the V gene TRBV6-1; unclear D gene. The germline V and J ends were trimmed by 8 bases and 6 bases, with 7 bases remaining between them. CDR3 size: 10 residues. The V gene's germline CDR1 is MNHNS and CDR2 SASEGT. CDR3 in DNA: TGTGCCAGCGGTCGAAATGGCTACACCTTC. Its translation: CASGRNGYTF.

The chain joins TRBV5-1 to TRBJ2-7; 7 bases match TRBD2. J gave up 5 bases and V 4 bases, and 6 bases lay outside the gene matches. This CDR3 region has 13 residues. CDR1 is SGHRS, CDR2 YFSETQ, per germline. The CDR3 here is CASSRNRGDEQYF. CDR3 in DNA: TGCGCCAGCAGCAGGAACCGGGGGGACGAGCAGTACTTC.

The CDR3 DNA reads as TGCGCCAGCAGCCAAGAAAACCCCAGCAATCAGCCCCAGCATTTT. Encoded protein: CASSQENPSNQPQHF. The chain employs TRBV4-1 and TRBJ1-5; no clear D gene. The CDR3 totals 15 residues. Deletions cut 0 bases from V and 1 base from J, with 7 bases between. From germline, CDR1 is MGHRA and CDR2 YSYEKL.

J is TRBJ2-1 and V is TRBV5-1; 10 bases are shared with TRBD1. The V gene end was trimmed by 4 bases and the J gene end by 5 bases; junction bases not matched to a gene: 6. Germline V lookup: CDR1 SGHRS, CDR2 YFSETQ. The CDR3 runs to 15 residues. CDR3 residues: CASSPGGTGDNEQFF. The CDR3, as DNA: TGCGCCAGCAGCCCGGGAGGGACAGGGGACAATGAGCAGTTCTTC.

CDR3 sequence reads: CASSLEARMNTEAFF. The CDR3 DNA reads as TGTGCCAGCAGCTTGGAAGCGAGAATGAACACTGAAGCTTTCTTT. The rearrangement joins TRBV5-8 to TRBJ1-1; D is unresolved. The length of the CDR3 is 15 residues. Deletions cut 0 bases from V and 0 bases from J, with 9 bases between. The germline V gene has CDR1 SGHTS and CDR2 YDEGEE.

The V gene is TRBV5-6, the J gene TRBJ2-5, with D possibly matching TRBD2 (6 bases). V shed 1 base and J shed 5 bases, with 15 bases lying between them. Germline loops: CDR1 SGHDT, CDR2 YYEEEE. CDR3 size: 15 residues. CDR3 nucleotides: TGTGCCAGCAGCTTGCGACTACTTGGGGGGGAGACCCAGTACTTC. This encodes CASSLRLLGGETQYF.

The V and J genes are TRBV30 and TRBJ1-2; no reliable D call. Germline values: CDR1 GTSNPN, CDR2 SVGIG (reference sequence). V was clipped by 2 bases and J by 7 bases, with 14 bases between them. There are 13 residues in the CDR3. CDR3 sequence reads: CAWSNSGLSGYTF. The DNA for the CDR3 is TGTGCCTGGAGTAATTCTGGCCTCAGTGGCTACACCTTC.

This chain connects TRBV7-6 to TRBJ1-1; no clear D gene. The CDR3 extends over 14 amino acids. Germline V gives CDR1 SGHVS, CDR2 FNYEAQ. V gave up 2 bases and J gave up 7 bases, with 14 bases separating them. This chain's CDR3 is CASSLNELGSEAFF. CDR3 nucleotides: TGTGCCAGCAGCTTAAACGAATTAGGGAGTGAAGCTTTCTTT.

This clone appeared a few times. The chain combines TRBV29-1 with TRBJ1-1; TRBD1 is a possible D gene (6 bases). CDR3 length: 13 amino acids. Trimming stripped 6 bases from V and 2 bases from J, with 13 bases between. CDR1 is SQVTM, CDR2 ANQGSEA, per germline. The chain's CDR3 is CSVADRSNTEAFF. The CDR3 DNA follows: TGCAGCGTAGCGGACAGATCAAACACTGAAGCTTTCTTT.

V usage is TRBV18 and J usage is TRBJ1-2; D gene ambiguous. Trimming took 2 bases from V and 6 from J, leaving 10 bases between them. Germline V gives CDR1 KGHSH, CDR2 LQKENI. This CDR3 has 13 amino acids. The CDR3 region has the DNA TGTGCCAGCTCACCAGGGGAGCTAGATGGCTACACCTTC. It is translated as CASSPGELDGYTF.

This clone was counted a few times. This chain joins TRBV19 and TRBJ1-2, with D unclear. The germline V gene has CDR1 LNHDA and CDR2 SQIVND (reference sequence). The CDR3 length is 13 residues. The V end was cut by 2 bases, the J end by 5 bases, with 9 bases between. CDR3: CASSISSGYGYTF. The CDR3 DNA reads as TGTGCCAGTAGTATATCGTCTGGGTATGGCTACACCTTC.

This rearrangement joins TRBV5-4 to TRBJ2-1; 7 positions agree with TRBD2. After removal of 4 bases from V and 0 bases from J, the junction contained 4 bases not matched to a gene. The CDR3 has 15 residues. Germline V CDR1 and CDR2: SGHNT, YYREEE (reference sequence). The CDR3 DNA sequence: TGTGCCAGCAGCCCTCAGCGGGGCTCCTACAATGAGCAGTTCTTC. Protein product: CASSPQRGSYNEQFF.

The V call is TRBV29-1, the J call TRBJ1-1; D gene unclear. V was pared by 1 base and J by 8 bases, with 14 bases between. This CDR3 spans 13 amino acids. CDR1 and CDR2 (germline): SQVTM, ANQGSEA. The CDR3 is CSVEGGRAQEAFF. The CDR3 nucleotides are TGCAGCGTTGAAGGGGGTAGGGCGCAGGAAGCTTTCTTT.

This chain uses TRBV4-1 with TRBJ1-4, with 7 bases fitting TRBD1. Germline CDR1 and CDR2: MGHRA and YSYEKL. The CDR3 runs to 15 residues. Trimming at V came to 4 bases and at J to 10 bases, leaving 12 bases not matched to a gene. This chain's CDR3 is CASSPPTTGTVKLFF. In DNA form, the CDR3 reads TGCGCCAGCAGCCCACCTACGACAGGGACCGTAAAACTGTTTTTT.

V gene TRBV11-2 combines with J gene TRBJ2-2, with D possibly called TRBD1 or TRBD2 (5 bases each). Germline CDR1 reads SGHAT; CDR2 reads FQNNGV. V was pared by 2 bases and J by 5 bases, with 15 bases between. The CDR3 contains 16 residues. The CDR3 region has the DNA TGTGCCAGCAGCTTAATACCGGGACGGGGTACCGGGGAGCTGTTTTTT. This gives the protein CASSLIPGRGTGELFF.

The CDR3 loop reads CASSYSRLYGYTF. The CDR3 nucleotides are TGTGCCAGCAGTTACTCCCGGCTATATGGCTACACCTTC. The chain is built from TRBV6-5 and TRBJ1-2, with D unresolved. Germline V lookup: CDR1 MNHEY, CDR2 SVGAGI. V was clipped by 0 bases and J by 5 bases, with 7 bases between them. There are 13 residues in the CDR3.

This sequence joins TRBV5-1 and TRBJ2-3; no definite D call. V dropped 2 bases and J dropped 2 bases, with 9 bases sitting between them. CDR1 and CDR2 from the germline V gene are SGHRS and YFSETQ. The CDR3 runs 14 residues. Here the CDR3 reads CASSFDPVTDTQYF. The CDR3 DNA reads as TGCGCCAGCAGCTTCGATCCCGTCACAGATACGCAGTATTTT.

This clone was detected only once. The CDR3 loop reads CSAPLAGRQFF. The CDR3 DNA is TGCAGTGCACCCCTAGCGGGAAGACAGTTCTTC. The rearrangement uses TRBV20-1 and TRBJ2-1; 9 positions agree with TRBD2. Per the germline V gene, CDR1 is DFQATT and CDR2 is SNEGSKA (reference sequence). With V trimmed by 6 bases and J by 13 bases, 7 bases remained unmatched. CDR3 length: 11 amino acids.

The chain recombines TRBV19 with TRBJ2-7; 8 bases fit TRBD1. This CDR3 is 14 amino acids long. Unmatched junction bases numbered 6, after V lost 3 bases and J lost 5 bases. Germline-derived CDR1 and CDR2 are LNHDA and SQIVND (reference sequence). The CDR3 nucleotides are TGTGCCAGTAGTATTAAAGACAGGGGCCACGAGCAGTACTTC. This sequence encodes CASSIKDRGHEQYF.